This TCR beta chain appears in the sequencing data of a study of cytomegalovirus exposure and HLA in healthy donors. Study-level points and caveats: The authors considered a cluster of highly shared sequence variants likely to be a sequencing artifact.

PCR primers comprised 60 Vbeta and 13 Jbeta primers. TCRdb's table, derived via immunoSEQ multiplex PCR, lists solely in-frame clones and lacks some. This sample has 200,000 to 250,000 clones; about 89% occur once, and the top ten carry more than 0.8%. The germline V gene has CDR1 SGHTA and CDR2 FQGNSA. This CDR3 spans 13 amino acids. J lost 4 bases, V lost 5 bases, and 4 bases had no gene match. As for this clone: As yet, its antigen is unknown.

The chain employs TRBV7-2 and TRBJ1-2; 7 bases align to TRBD1. This clonotype originated in a woman younger than 30 in good health and CMV-seronegative. The source material was PBMCs. The CDR3 region is CASSRGRFYGYTF. CDR3 in DNA: TGTGCCAGCAGCAGGGGGCGGTTCTATGGCTACACCTTC.